This record concerns one T cell receptor beta chain sequence. Per the authors' pipeline: Scientists estimated how many nucleated cells there were by amplifying reference gene primers. Clones were sequenced by immunoSEQ multiplex PCR, and TCRdb holds only the in-frame ones, with some missing. Clonal size and the V and J genes are those of that table, whereas D and trimming came from the DNA. The repertoire has under 550,000 clones, over 85% of them found once; the top ten carry 0.7% to 1%. The CDR3 is 14 residues long. Trimming left V 9 bases short and J 2 bases short, with 14 bases between. CDR1 MDHEN and CDR2 SYDVKM come from the germline V gene. Followed over time, Seattle patients had been enrolled while infection was active. The data belong to a study of blood T cell repertoires in COVID-19. About the research overall: From the United States, Italy and Spain came samples of acute and convalescent COVID-19. The analysed material was cDNA or gDNA that came from T cells, B-cell-depleted T cells, or PBMCs.

This TCR was recovered from a man between 18 and 35 years old with COVID-19, enrolled during active disease. This chain uses TRBV28 with TRBJ2-1, with D possibly matching TRBD1 (6 bases). The sequencing sample was made of peripheral blood. CDR3 coding DNA: TGTGCCAGTTTTCCGACAGGCGCCTACAATGAGCAGTTCTTC. Its translation: CASFPTGAYNEQFF. The full variable domain, with the rest looked up from reference TRBV28 and TRBJ2-1, is DVKVTQSSRYLVKRTGEKVFLECVQDMDHENMFWYRQDPGLGLRLIYFSYDVKMKEKGDIPEGYSVSREKKERFSLILESASTNQTSMYLCASFPTGAYNEQFFGPGTRLTVL.